This T cell receptor (beta chain) was retrieved from a study of T cells in Graves' hyperthyroidism and ophthalmopathy. The table lists this clonotype with many counts. Researchers took RNA transcripts and amplified the TCR beta CDR3 regions from them. Primed by the HTBI set, a first-round RT-PCR was run on the TCR CDR3. Each CDR3 protein gets one entry after TCRdb re-called the multiplex PCR reads with MiXCR. The sample consists of hundreds of thousands of distinct CDR3 sequences, 25% to 30% of them appearing once. The CDR3 consists of 15 residues. Per the germline V gene, CDR1 is SGHAT and CDR2 is FQNNGV. Trimming cost V 0 bases and J 3 bases, with 12 bases left between them.

The source of this sequence is a man aged 35-49 years with Graves' hyperthyroidism that later progressed to Graves' ophthalmopathy. The sequenced material came from blood. The chain joins TRBV11-2 to TRBJ2-7; perhaps TRBD1 as D (5 bases). Here the CDR3 reads CASSLEAGKNYEQYF. CDR3 coding DNA: TGTGCCAGCAGCTTAGAAGCAGGGAAAAACTACGAGCAGTACTTC.